Shown below are 12 T cell receptor beta chains from a single sample sequenced in a study of blood T cell repertoires in COVID-19. TCRdb keeps only in-frame clones here, not all; method: immunoSEQ multiplex PCR. The sample shows 200,000 to 250,000 clones, about nine tenths of them seen only once. The source material was PBMCs or T cells enriched from blood (not recorded which). These receptor sequences come from a woman aged 40 to 50 with acute COVID-19.

The chain joins TRBV2 to TRBJ1-2; no clear D gene. In germline, CDR1 is SNHLY, CDR2 FYNNEI. The CDR3 totals 12 residues. With 11 bases removed from V and 0 bases from J, the gap between germline ends came to 10 bases. The CDR3 region is CAGHTTNYGYTF. CDR3 nucleotide sequence: TGTGCCGGCCACACAACTAACTATGGCTACACCTTC. The full variable domain, rest sourced from reference TRBV2 and TRBJ1-2, is EPEVTQTPSHQVTQMGQEVILRCVPISNHLYFYWYRQILGQKVEFLVSFYNNEISEKSEIFDDQFSVERPDGSNFTLKIRSTKLEDSAMYFCAGHTTNYGYTFGSGTRLTVV.

On this clone: This same CDR3 is encoded by further DNA sequences in the sample. This chain links TRBV12-3 or TRBV12-4 with TRBJ1-3, with 7 bases aligning to TRBD1. The CDR3 extends over 13 amino acids. The V gene end was trimmed by 9 bases and the J gene end by 0 bases; junction bases not matched to a gene: 2. DNA of the CDR3: TGTGCCAGTAACAGGGGCTCTGGAAACACCATATATTTT. Its protein is CASNRGSGNTIYF.

The CDR3 DNA sequence: TGTGCCACCGGGACTACTAGCACAGATACGCAGTATTTT. It specifies CATGTTSTDTQYF. The chain is built from TRBV24-1 and TRBJ2-3; 7 bases fit TRBD2. The germline CDR1 and CDR2 sequences are KGHDR and SFDVKD. J lost 0 bases, V lost 9 bases, and 2 bases had no gene match. The CDR3 is 13 residues long.

The chain carries TRBV18 and TRBJ1-1; the D is unclear. The CDR3 covers 11 residues. Trimming cost V 2 bases and J 9 bases, with 7 bases left between them. Germline V gives CDR1 KGHSH, CDR2 LQKENI. CDR3 DNA: TGTGCCAGCTCACCAGAGATTCAAGCTTTCTTT. Protein sequence: CASSPEIQAFF. The full variable domain, its missing parts supplied by reference TRBV18 and TRBJ1-1, is NAGVMQNPRHLVRRRGQEARLRCSPMKGHSHVYWYRQLPEEGLKFMVYLQKENIIDESGMPKERFSAEFPKEGPSILRIQQVVRGDSAAYFCASSPEIQAFFGQGTRLTVV.

The rearrangement links TRBV7-2 to TRBJ1-4; 9 bases align to TRBD1. This CDR3 has 16 residues. V dropped 1 base and J dropped 4; count of bases not matched to a gene: 4. Germline CDR1 SGHTA, CDR2 FQGNSA. CDR3 DNA: TGTGCCAGCAGCTTAGTGGGACAGGGACTTAATGAAAAACTGTTTTTT. This translates into CASSLVGQGLNEKLFF. Based on the CDR3 plus reference TRBV7-2 and TRBJ1-4, the full variable domain is GAGVSQSPSNKVTEKGKDVELRCDPISGHTALYWYRQSLGQGLEFLIYFQGNSAPDKSGLPSDRFSAERTGGSVSTLTIQRTQQEDSAVYLCASSLVGQGLNEKLFFGSGTQLSVL.

V is TRBV27 and J is TRBJ1-2; 8 nucleotides match TRBD1. Germline CDR1 and CDR2: MNHEY and SMNVEV (reference sequence). V dropped 8 bases and J dropped 4; count of bases not matched to a gene: 12. There are 15 residues in the CDR3. The CDR3 region is CASAPQGAFGYGYTF. CDR3 nucleotide sequence: TGTGCCAGCGCTCCCCAGGGGGCCTTTGGCTATGGCTACACCTTC.

This chain joins TRBV6-1 and TRBJ1-2; 8 nucleotides line up with TRBD1. This CDR3 is 17 amino acids long. Germline-derived CDR1 and CDR2 are MNHNS and SASEGT. The V and J ends lost 3 bases and 7 bases, in that order; junction bases with no gene match: 16. Here the CDR3 DNA reads TGTGCCAGCAGTGACCCCGGAGACAGGGGCTTGGGGCTTGGCTACACCTTC. Its translation is CASSDPGDRGLGLGYTF.

The J gene is TRBJ1-4, the V gene TRBV2; 7 nucleotides match TRBD1. V was clipped by 6 bases and J by 7 bases; unmatched bases: 11. Germline loops: CDR1 SNHLY, CDR2 FYNNEI. The CDR3 sequence is 15 residues long. This CDR3 is CASRATRGLFEKLFF. The CDR3 nucleotides read TGTGCCAGCAGAGCCACGAGGGGGCTCTTTGAAAAACTGTTTTTT.

CDR3 loop: CASREDYNRGTMNTEAFF. The CDR3 DNA follows: TGTGCCAGTAGGGAGGATTACAACAGGGGCACCATGAACACTGAAGCTTTCTTT. The V gene is TRBV19, the J gene TRBJ1-1; 7 positions agree with TRBD1. The CDR3 runs to 18 residues. Germline loops: CDR1 LNHDA, CDR2 SQIVND (reference sequence). The ends lost 6 bases at V and 0 bases at J; junction bases unmatched: 16.

The V call is TRBV15, the J call TRBJ1-1; TRBD1 agrees at 10 bases. This CDR3 has 15 amino acids. Per germline, CDR1 LNHNV and CDR2 YYDKDF (reference sequence). V gave up 3 bases and J gave up 4 bases; unmatched junction bases: 5. DNA of the CDR3: TGTGCCACCAGCAGCCGGGGACAGGGGAGCACTGAAGCTTTCTTT. This sequence encodes CATSSRGQGSTEAFF.

J is TRBJ1-1 and V is TRBV6-4; D remains ambiguous. Trimming shortened V by 8 bases and J by 6 bases, and 16 bases separated the two germline ends. The CDR3 runs to 13 residues. Germline V lookup: CDR1 MRHNA, CDR2 SNTAGT. CDR3 protein: CASRGSEGAEAFF. The CDR3 DNA is TGTGCCAGCCGCGGATCGGAGGGCGCTGAAGCTTTCTTT.

This clone occurred once. The gene calls are TRBV13 and TRBJ1-3; perhaps TRBD1 as D (6 bases). This CDR3 comprises 15 residues. The ends were cut back, 5 bases at V and 8 bases at J, with 19 bases in the middle. CDR1 and CDR2 (germline): PRHDT, FYEKMQ (reference sequence). The CDR3 region is CASSPEGGSRHTIYF. CDR3 DNA: TGTGCCAGCAGCCCGGAGGGGGGGAGCCGGCACACCATATATTTT. The full variable domain, completed using reference TRBV13 and TRBJ1-3, is AAGVIQSPRHLIKEKRETATLKCYPIPRHDTVYWYQQGPGQDPQFLISFYEKMQSDKGSIPDRFSAQQFSDYHSELNMSSLELGDSALYFCASSPEGGSRHTIYFGEGSWLTVV.